This entry lists 23 T cell receptor beta chains sequenced from one sample in a study of regulatory T cells in long-lasting Graves disease. According to the study, TCR beta libraries were built with iRepertoire HTBI primers and CDR3-region Arm-PCR. TCRdb re-analysed the multiplex PCR reads in MiXCR, keeping a single row per CDR3 protein. The data hold a few hundred thousand distinct CDR3 sequences, with approximately 20% observed a single time. Time point noted: newly diagnosed GD, antithyroid drugs for less than 3 months. With RNA extracted from PBMCs as input, the TCR library was made. This sample was shared with a second study, whose subject was T cells in Graves' hyperthyroidism and ophthalmopathy.

The sequences come from peripheral blood mononuclear cells (PBMCs), collected at new diagnosis, from a patient treated with antithyroid drugs. The receptors here all came from a woman in her twenties or thirties with Graves disease.

This clonotype was seen repeatedly, ten times or more. This chain links TRBV6-5 with TRBJ1-2; D remains ambiguous. The CDR3 is 13 amino acids. Germline assignment: CDR1 MNHEY and CDR2 SVGAGI. Trimming took 2 bases from V and 2 from J, leaving 6 bases between them. CDR3 sequence (DNA): TGTGCCAGCAGTTACGAGTCCAACTATGGCTACACCTTC. It codes for CASSYESNYGYTF.

At least ten counts were recorded for this clonotype. J is TRBJ2-7 and V is TRBV27, with 12 nucleotides matching TRBD2. Looked up from germline, CDR1 is MNHEY and CDR2 is SMNVEV (reference sequence). V was clipped by 6 bases and J by 7 bases; unmatched bases: 7. The CDR3 runs 14 residues. This CDR3 is CASRSSGGASEQYF. The CDR3 DNA follows: TGTGCCAGCAGGTCTAGCGGGGGGGCGTCTGAGCAGTACTTC.

V usage is TRBV7-2 and J usage is TRBJ1-1; TRBD1 might be the D (5 bases). CDR3 length: 14 amino acids. V shed 4 bases and J shed 1 base, with 10 bases lying between them. Germline CDR1 is SGHTA and CDR2 is FQGNSA. CDR3 sequence reads: CASSWGTANTEAFF. The CDR3, as DNA: TGTGCCAGCAGCTGGGGGACGGCGAACACTGAAGCTTTCTTT.

This clonotype was counted at least ten times. This sequence joins TRBV4-1 and TRBJ1-1; D unresolved. V was pared by 0 bases and J by 1 base, with 6 bases between. This CDR3 is built from 14 residues. CDR1 and CDR2 from the germline V gene are MGHRA and YSYEKL. The CDR3 DNA reads TGCGCCAGCAGCCAAGACCCGAAGAACACTGAAGCTTTCTTT. Protein: CASSQDPKNTEAFF.

This clonotype occurred many times. One end of the junction does not line up with germline, which may come from a read error. This chain uses TRBV7-9 with TRBJ2-7; D is possibly TRBD2 (6 bases). The germline gives CDR1 SEHNR, CDR2 FQNEAQ (reference sequence). CDR3 size: 16 residues. The CDR3 DNA is TGCGCCAGCAGCCAAGGGGAGGCCATAATCCCATACGAGCAGTACTTC. Residues: CASSQGEAIIPYEQYF.

As for this clonotype: A much bigger clone sits one base away, suggesting this may be a read error. DNA of the CDR3: TGTGCCAGCAGCTTACTTCTAGCTAGCACAGATACGAAGTATTTT. This gives the protein CASSLLLASTDTKYF. The chain recombines TRBV11-2 with TRBJ2-3; D may be TRBD2 (5 bases). This CDR3 comprises 15 residues. The V gene's germline CDR1 is SGHAT and CDR2 FQNNGV.

A few counts support this clonotype. It may be a read error: a sequence one base away is much more abundant. This sequence joins TRBV6-1 and TRBJ1-1; D is uncertain. Germline V gene sequence: CDR1 MNHNS, CDR2 SASEGT. The CDR3 runs to 17 residues. CDR3 protein: CVSSRSTAVDLNTEAFF. The DNA for the CDR3 is TGTGTCAGCAGCCGATCGACTGCGGTGGACCTGAACACTGAAGCTTTCTTT.

This clonotype showed up many times. The gene calls are TRBV29-1 and TRBJ2-7; the D gene is possibly TRBD1 (6 bases). Germline CDR1 is SQVTM and CDR2 is ANQGSEA. This CDR3 comprises 15 residues. V gave up 4 bases and J gave up 6 bases, with 22 bases separating them. CDR3 nucleotide sequence: TGCAGCGTTGCCACGGGACACGCGCTGGGAGCCGAGCAGTACTTC. Its protein product is CSVATGHALGAEQYF.

The sample holds many counts of this clonotype. The gene calls are TRBV29-1 and TRBJ1-2; 8 bases agree with TRBD1. Germline CDR1 SQVTM, CDR2 ANQGSEA. This CDR3 has 13 residues. After removal of 3 bases from V and 7 bases from J, the junction contained 7 bases not matched to a gene. In DNA, the CDR3 is TGCAGCGTTGAGTGGCAGGGGGCGCGTGGCTACACCTTC. Its translation: CSVEWQGARGYTF.

This clonotype appeared a few times. This rearrangement joins TRBV20-1 to TRBJ1-6; a possible D gene is TRBD1 (5 bases). The ends were cut back, 0 bases at V and 8 bases at J, with 17 bases in the middle. The CDR3 runs to 16 residues. Germline V gene lookup returns CDR1 DFQATT and CDR2 SNEGSKA (reference sequence). The CDR3 reads CSARESKEGSDSPLHF. CDR3 sequence (DNA): TGCAGTGCTAGAGAGTCTAAAGAGGGGTCTGATTCACCCCTCCACTTT.

This clonotype was counted ten times or more. J is TRBJ1-4 and V is TRBV2; a possible D gene is TRBD1 (5 bases). This CDR3 spans 13 amino acids. Germline V gene lookup returns CDR1 SNHLY and CDR2 FYNNEI. V dropped 8 bases and J dropped 5 bases, with 12 bases sitting between them. The CDR3 region is CASGRERNEKLFF. CDR3 DNA: TGTGCCAGCGGCAGGGAGAGGAATGAAAAACTGTTTTTT.

This clonotype was recorded a few times. At one boundary the junction diverges from the germline segment, which might be a read error. This chain joins TRBV5-1 and TRBJ2-1; 7 nucleotides agree with TRBD1. This CDR3 is 14 amino acids long. Germline V gives CDR1 SGHRS, CDR2 YFSETQ. CDR3: CASSDEGQDNEQFF. DNA for the CDR3: TGTGCCAGCAGCGACGAAGGACAGGACAATGAGCAGTTCTTC.

The V and J genes are TRBV12-3 or TRBV12-4 and TRBJ1-5; 8 bases fit TRBD1. The V gene end was trimmed by 6 bases and the J gene end by 2 bases; junction bases not matched to a gene: 3. The CDR3 contains 14 residues. The chain's CDR3 is CASSQGAGNQPQHF. CDR3 coding DNA: TGTGCCAGCAGCCAGGGGGCTGGCAATCAGCCCCAGCATTTT.

This clonotype was observed many times. This chain links TRBV5-1 with TRBJ2-5; D is possibly TRBD2 (6 bases). CDR1 SGHRS and CDR2 YFSETQ come from the germline V gene. V dropped 4 bases and J dropped 1 base, with 14 bases sitting between them. There are 15 residues in the CDR3. CDR3 amino acids: CASSGPSGVQETQYF. DNA for the CDR3: TGCGCCAGCAGCGGTCCATCGGGGGTCCAAGAGACCCAGTACTTC.

This clonotype was seen a few times. The V gene is TRBV4-1, the J gene TRBJ1-5, with D unclear. The V and J ends lost 0 bases and 1 base respectively, with 4 bases between them. Germline lookup yields CDR1 MGHRA and CDR2 YSYEKL. The CDR3 length is 14 residues. DNA for the CDR3: TGCGCCAGCAGCCAAGAGAGAAGCAATCAGCCCCAGCATTTT. The encoded protein is CASSQERSNQPQHF.

V is TRBV9 and J is TRBJ2-3; TRBD2 matches at 7 bases. The CDR3 totals 16 residues. The germline gives CDR1 SGDLS, CDR2 YYNGEE. The J segment lost 3 bases and the V segment lost 0 bases, leaving 7 bases of the junction unmatched. The CDR3 spells CASSVVPAGMTDTQYF. Written as DNA, the CDR3 is TGTGCCAGCAGCGTAGTCCCAGCGGGGATGACAGATACGCAGTATTTT.

This clonotype was seen repeatedly, ten times or more. J is TRBJ2-7 and V is TRBV7-6; 9 nucleotides line up with TRBD2. Trimming cost V 4 bases and J 0 bases; bases outside gene matches: 13. The germline CDR1 and CDR2 sequences are SGHVS and FNYEAQ. CDR3 length: 18 residues. Written as DNA, the CDR3 is TGTGCCAGCAGCTCACGGGGACTAGCCGATTTGAGCTCCTACGAGCAGTACTTC. Translated: CASSSRGLADLSSYEQYF.

The sample holds many counts of this clonotype. The chain links TRBV6-1 to TRBJ1-1, with a possible D match to TRBD1 (6 bases). Germline assignment: CDR1 MNHNS and CDR2 SASEGT. The V and J ends lost 3 bases and 1 base respectively, with 12 bases between them. The CDR3 sequence is 15 residues long. DNA for the CDR3: TGTGCCAGCAGTGATTGGGACAACTGGAACACTGAAGCTTTCTTT. Amino acids: CASSDWDNWNTEAFF.

This clonotype was seen many times. V and J are TRBV20-1 and TRBJ2-5, with 7 bases aligning to TRBD1. The CDR3 is made up of 14 amino acids. J lost 5 bases, V lost 5 bases, and 11 bases had no gene match. The germline CDR1 and CDR2 sequences are DFQATT and SNEGSKA (reference sequence). The CDR3 sequence: CSALRQGIWETQYF. As DNA, the CDR3 is TGCAGTGCTCTTCGACAGGGAATATGGGAGACCCAGTACTTC.

This clonotype was counted at least ten times. V usage is TRBV7-3 and J usage is TRBJ2-7, with D possibly matching TRBD2 (7 bases). The ends were cut back, 5 bases at V and 4 bases at J, with 18 bases in the middle. Per the germline V gene, CDR1 is SGHTA and CDR2 is FQGTGA. The CDR3 has 15 amino acids. Here the CDR3 DNA reads TGTGCCAGCAGCCGGGGGGCAGGGCTAGAGTACGAGCAGTACTTC. Its translation: CASSRGAGLEYEQYF.

The table lists this clonotype with many counts. The genes are TRBV11-2 and TRBJ1-1; D is possibly TRBD1 (5 bases). This CDR3 has 15 residues. Trimming cost V 2 bases and J 1 base, with 11 bases left between them. Germline V gene data show CDR1 as SGHAT and CDR2 as FQNNGV. CDR3 region: CASSLSLGGNTEAFF. For the CDR3, the DNA is TGTGCCAGCAGCTTATCGCTGGGGGGGAACACTGAAGCTTTCTTT.

This chain connects TRBV19 to TRBJ2-3; 8 bases align to TRBD1. Germline V CDR1 and CDR2: LNHDA, SQIVND (reference sequence). There are 13 residues in the CDR3. Trimming cost V 6 bases and J 2 bases; bases outside gene matches: 1. For the CDR3, the DNA is TGTGCCAGTAGGACAGGGGCCACAGATACGCAGTATTTT. This translates into CASRTGATDTQYF.

V gene TRBV7-2 combines with J gene TRBJ1-6, with D uncertain. Germline V CDR1 and CDR2: SGHTA, FQGNSA. The CDR3 is 12 amino acids. The V end was cut by 5 bases, the J end by 16 bases, with 15 bases between. The DNA for the CDR3 is TGTGCCAGCAGCCATTCCAGCGGGGAACTCCACTTT. Its protein is CASSHSSGELHF. Together with reference TRBV7-2 and TRBJ1-6, the CDR3 gives the full variable domain: GAGVSQSPSNKVTEKGKDVELRCDPISGHTALYWYRQSLGQGLEFLIYFQGNSAPDKSGLPSDRFSAERTGGSVSTLTIQRTQQEDSAVYLCASSHSSGELHFGNGTRLTVT.